The following is a T cell receptor beta chain sequence with its context. Its antigen is not known. The record originates from a study of cytomegalovirus exposure and HLA in healthy donors. Study in general: Of the donors genotyped, several hundred in all, 80% to 85% fell in the Caucasian-associated ancestry cluster.

Broader study findings: Beyond CMV serostatus, there was no information to go on about immune exposure. In vitro testing confirmed a few CMV-associated chains as specific for CMV antigens.

This CDR3 has 17 residues. CDR1 and CDR2 (germline): LGHNA, YSLEER. J was trimmed by 1 base and V by 1 base; bases with no gene match: 9. PCR employed 60 Vbeta and 13 Jbeta primers. Sequencing was performed with immunoSEQ multiplex PCR; in TCRdb, only in-frame clones are kept and a portion is missing. The repertoire holds about 150,000 clones, with around 70% as singletons. The chain links TRBV4-3 to TRBJ2-5, with 7 bases identical to TRBD1. The source of this sequence is a man aged 30 to 45 in good health and CMV-seronegative. The sample comprised PBMCs. CDR3 sequence: CASSQGSGSGGQETQYF. The CDR3 region has the DNA TGCGCCAGCAGCCAAGGTAGTGGGTCAGGGGGCCAAGAGACCCAGTACTTC.